This T cell receptor beta chain originates from a study of T cells in women clearing cervical HPV infection. Whole-study context: Case blood was drawn when the lesion was first found; control blood after infection became undetectable.

TCRdb keeps only in-frame clones here, not all; method: immunoSEQ multiplex PCR. This repertoire includes about 36,000 clones. This CDR3 contains 15 residues. Trimming left V 0 bases short and J 0 bases short, with 7 bases between. Germline V gives CDR1 SGHRS, CDR2 YFSETQ. A word on this clone: The observed sequence ends 3 residues before the CDR3 terminus, with the missing tail filled in from the germline J gene.

This receptor was identified in a woman between 18 and 69 years old with a cervical HPV16 infection that either progressed to CIN3+ or cleared (not recorded which). The sample consisted of blood buffy coat. This chain connects TRBV5-1 to TRBJ2-1, with D possibly being TRBD1 (5 bases). Incomplete CDR3 DNA: TGCGCCAGCAGCTTGGTAGGGGACTCCTACAATGAG. It translates to CASSLVGDSYNE. The full CDR3 protein is CASSLVGDSYNEQFF.